Each of the 21 T cell receptor beta chains below was sequenced from the same sample in a study of blood T cell repertoires in COVID-19. Libraries were prepared by immunoSEQ multiplex PCR; TCRdb keeps only in-frame clonotypes and omits some of them. In the table there are tens of thousands of clones, 89% of which are singletons. The material sequenced was peripheral blood. Source of these receptors: a woman in her seventies with acute or convalescent COVID-19.

The CDR3 loop is CASSQTGTGNTIYF. The CDR3 region has the DNA TGTGCCAGCAGCCAGACAGGGACAGGAAACACCATATATTTT. The chain recombines TRBV3-1 (or the pseudogene TRBV3-2) with TRBJ1-3; TRBD1 matches at 7 bases. Germline trimming cut 3 bases from V and 4 bases from J; bases unmatched to any gene: 3. The CDR3 covers 14 residues. The germline V gene has CDR1 LGHDT and CDR2 YNNKEL (reference sequence).

This clone was observed a handful of times. The chain combines TRBV2 with TRBJ1-2; D gene ambiguous. Trimming pared 0 bases from V and 3 bases from J, leaving 17 bases between. The CDR3 consists of 17 residues. The germline V gene has CDR1 SNHLY and CDR2 FYNNEI. The CDR3 reads CASSEAWADPAYYGYTF. In DNA, the CDR3 is TGTGCCAGCAGTGAAGCTTGGGCCGACCCAGCCTACTATGGCTACACCTTC.

The V and J genes are TRBV5-1 and TRBJ1-4; 11 positions agree with TRBD1. Per germline, CDR1 SGHRS and CDR2 YFSETQ. The CDR3 spans 14 residues. V shed 4 bases and J 7 bases; nucleotides not matched to a gene: 3. The CDR3 sequence is CASSVGQGGEKLFF. The CDR3 DNA sequence: TGCGCCAGCAGCGTGGGACAGGGGGGTGAAAAACTGTTTTTT.

The chain couples TRBV19 to TRBJ2-1; 7 bases align to TRBD2. From germline, CDR1 is LNHDA and CDR2 SQIVND (reference sequence). J lost 6 bases, V lost 1 base, and 9 bases had no gene match. This CDR3 region has 16 residues. The CDR3 sequence is CASSIVSGGEGNEQFF. CDR3 in DNA: TGTGCCAGTAGTATAGTATCTGGTGGGGAGGGCAATGAGCAGTTCTTC. Together with reference TRBV19 and TRBJ2-1, the CDR3 gives the full variable domain: DGGITQSPKYLFRKEGQNVTLSCEQNLNHDAMYWYRQDPGQGLRLIYYSQIVNDFQKGDIAEGYSVSREKKESFPLTVTSAQKNPTAFYLCASSIVSGGEGNEQFFGPGTRLTVL.

The rearrangement uses TRBV6-5 and TRBJ2-7; D perhaps matches TRBD2 (6 bases). CDR3 length equals 14 residues. V was clipped by 6 bases and J by 2 bases, with 14 bases between them. Germline CDR1 is MNHEY and CDR2 is SVGAGI. CDR3 DNA: TGTGCCAGCAGCTCACGGGGAGGACCCTACGAGCAGTACTTC. This sequence encodes CASSSRGGPYEQYF.

The chain joins TRBV12-3 or TRBV12-4 to TRBJ2-1; unclear D gene. The CDR3 extends over 13 amino acids. V lost 5 bases, J lost 7 bases, and 12 bases lay in between. CDR3 region: CASSRTTTNEQFF. DNA of the CDR3: TGTGCCAGCAGTCGAACTACAACGAATGAGCAGTTCTTC.

The chain recombines TRBV19 with TRBJ2-5; tentatively, D is TRBD2 (6 bases). Germline V CDR1 and CDR2: LNHDA, SQIVND (reference sequence). CDR3 length: 13 amino acids. V was cut by 8 bases and J by 5 bases, with 15 bases left in between. CDR3 loop: CASSTGVWETQYF. DNA of the CDR3: TGTGCCAGTTCAACGGGGGTATGGGAGACCCAGTACTTC.

The rearrangement uses TRBV11-2 and TRBJ1-4, with 9 bases aligning to TRBD1. The trim removed 5 bases at V and 7 bases at J, leaving 14 bases unmatched. In germline, CDR1 is SGHAT, CDR2 FQNNGV. The CDR3 loop spans 17 amino acids. CDR3 residues: CASSQIRYTGGVEKLFF. In nucleotides, the CDR3 is TGTGCCAGCAGCCAAATTAGATACACAGGGGGCGTTGAAAAACTGTTTTTT.

The rearrangement uses TRBV3-1 (or the pseudogene TRBV3-2) and TRBJ2-2, with D uncertain. The CDR3 runs 14 residues. Per germline, CDR1 LGHDT and CDR2 YNNKEL (reference sequence). V lost 0 bases to trimming and J lost 6 bases, with 8 bases between them. CDR3 loop: CASSQDLRSGELFF. CDR3 in DNA: TGTGCCAGCAGCCAAGATCTTAGATCCGGGGAGCTGTTTTTT.

The chain links TRBV4-1 to TRBJ1-6; possible D gene TRBD1, 5 bases. CDR1 is MGHRA, CDR2 YSYEKL, per germline. V lost 4 bases and J 1 base, leaving 11 bases between the germline ends. The CDR3 covers 16 residues. In nucleotides, the CDR3 is TGCGCCAGCAGCCCTGGGGACTTATCCTATAATTCACCCCTCCACTTT. Its translation: CASSPGDLSYNSPLHF.

The chain has TRBV2 and TRBJ1-5, with TRBD1 identical over 9 bases. Germline V gene sequence: CDR1 SNHLY, CDR2 FYNNEI. V gave up 6 bases and J gave up 5 bases; unmatched junction bases: 5. The CDR3 totals 14 residues. The CDR3 sequence: CASSPTGGDQPQHF. CDR3 coding DNA: TGTGCCAGCAGCCCGACAGGGGGGGATCAGCCCCAGCATTTT.

The chain joins TRBV11-2 to TRBJ1-3; perhaps TRBD1 as D (6 bases). CDR1 is SGHAT and CDR2 is FQNNGV in the germline V gene. Trimming left V 1 base short and J 2 bases short, with 15 bases between. The CDR3 contains 17 residues. CDR3 bases: TGTGCCAGCAGCTTAGGATCGGCACAGGGCCCTGGAAACACCATATATTTT. This sequence encodes CASSLGSAQGPGNTIYF.

This chain connects TRBV18 to TRBJ2-1; 7 nucleotides line up with TRBD1. The germline gives CDR1 KGHSH, CDR2 LQKENI. Trimming at V came to 2 bases and at J to 4 bases, leaving 5 bases not matched to a gene. The CDR3 totals 15 residues. For the CDR3, the DNA is TGTGCCAGCTCACCAGGGGCAGGGGGTTACAATGAGCAGTTCTTC. Its protein is CASSPGAGGYNEQFF.

This chain connects TRBV27 to TRBJ2-3, with a tentative D call TRBD1 (5 bases). In germline, CDR1 is MNHEY, CDR2 SMNVEV (reference sequence). The CDR3 runs to 14 residues. Trimming pared 5 bases from V and 2 bases from J, leaving 11 bases between. In DNA, the CDR3 is TGTGCCAGCAGTAGGACCAGGGACACAGATACGCAGTATTTT. Translation: CASSRTRDTDTQYF.

The CDR3 here is CASSRISGGARETQYF. CDR3 DNA sequence: TGTGCCAGCAGCCGTATTAGCGGGGGGGCTCGGGAGACCCAGTACTTC. The gene calls are TRBV3-1 (or the pseudogene TRBV3-2) and TRBJ2-5; 11 bases are shared with TRBD2. The V gene end was trimmed by 4 bases and the J gene end by 5 bases; junction bases not matched to a gene: 9. Per germline, CDR1 LGHDT and CDR2 YNNKEL (reference sequence). The CDR3 extends over 16 amino acids.

The rearrangement joins TRBV4-1 to TRBJ1-1; no reliable D call. CDR3 size: 16 residues. Trimming removed 2 bases from V and 8 bases from J, with 21 bases in between. Germline values: CDR1 MGHRA, CDR2 YSYEKL. In DNA, the CDR3 is TGCGCCAGCAGCCAACGGTCCGGTTCTCCGCCCAACGAAGCTTTCTTT. As protein: CASSQRSGSPPNEAFF.

The chain combines TRBV5-6 with TRBJ2-7, with 7 bases fitting TRBD2. V lost 2 bases and J lost 3; bases outside the gene matches: 14. The CDR3 runs 17 residues. The V gene's germline CDR1 is SGHDT and CDR2 YYEEEE. CDR3 protein: CASSLMAGAALIYEQYF. CDR3 bases: TGTGCCAGCAGCTTAATGGCGGGAGCTGCTTTAATCTACGAGCAGTACTTC.

The chain carries TRBV28 and TRBJ2-2, with 8 bases matching TRBD2. Looked up from germline, CDR1 is MDHEN and CDR2 is SYDVKM. CDR3 length equals 17 residues. The V and J ends lost 11 bases and 0 bases, in that order; junction bases with no gene match: 14. The CDR3 DNA follows: TGTGCCGGCCGGGGGAGCGGGAGTCACGCGAACACCGGGGAGCTGTTTTTT. Its translation is CAGRGSGSHANTGELFF. Variable domain in full (rest from reference TRBV28 and TRBJ2-2): DVKVTQSSRYLVKRTGEKVFLECVQDMDHENMFWYRQDPGLGLRLIYFSYDVKMKEKGDIPEGYSVSREKKERFSLILESASTNQTSMYLCAGRGSGSHANTGELFFGEGSRLTVL.

The chain couples TRBV11-2 to TRBJ2-3; TRBD2 aligns across 12 bases. The CDR3 is 18 amino acids. The ends lost 1 base at V and 2 bases at J; junction bases unmatched: 7. Germline V lookup: CDR1 SGHAT, CDR2 FQNNGV. CDR3 residues: CASSLAALAGGPTDTQYF. CDR3 DNA: TGTGCCAGCAGCTTAGCCGCACTAGCGGGGGGCCCCACAGATACGCAGTATTTT.

The chain combines TRBV15 with TRBJ2-1; TRBD2 agrees at 10 bases. After removal of 0 bases from V and 4 bases from J, the junction contained 12 bases not matched to a gene. Germline CDR1 and CDR2: LNHNV and YYDKDF (reference sequence). The CDR3 has 19 amino acids. CDR3 bases: TGTGCCACCAGCAGAGATCTTCAAGCGGGGGGGACCCATTACAATGAGCAGTTCTTC. It encodes CATSRDLQAGGTHYNEQFF.

The chain's CDR3 is CASRPPGTGGNQPQHF. The CDR3 DNA reads as TGCGCCAGCAGACCCCCCGGGACAGGGGGCAATCAGCCCCAGCATTTT. The V gene is TRBV10-2, the J gene TRBJ1-5; 10 bases line up with TRBD1. After removal of 6 bases from V and 2 bases from J, the junction contained 7 bases not matched to a gene. CDR1 WSHSY and CDR2 SAAADI come from the germline V gene. The CDR3 consists of 16 residues.